Following are 28 T cell receptor beta chains from one sample sequenced in a study of a mutant IDH1 vaccine in newly diagnosed glioma. Sequencing used immunoSEQ multiplex PCR; TCRdb keeps in-frame clones, though not all of them. The sample has some 100,000 clones, 83% seen once. This sample's time point: baseline, week 1 (first vaccination visit). As for treatment: pre-vaccination baseline after standard-of-care therapy. The source material was PBMCs, sampled from a glioma patient treated with radiotherapy, temozolomide or both. The receptors originated from a woman in her 50s with glioma.

The chain has TRBV14 and TRBJ2-3; the D call may be TRBD1 or TRBD2 (5 bases each). Deletions cut 3 bases from V and 0 bases from J, with 7 bases between. The CDR3 is made up of 14 amino acids. CDR1 is SGHDN and CDR2 is FVKESK in the germline V gene. The DNA of the CDR3 is TGTGCCAGCAGCCAGGGACGTAGCACAGATACGCAGTATTTT. It is translated as CASSQGRSTDTQYF.

The chain couples TRBV10-3 to TRBJ1-5; a possible D gene is TRBD1 (5 bases). The V end lost 10 bases, the J end lost 0 bases, and 16 bases lay between the germline ends. The CDR3 spans 15 residues. Germline CDR1 ENHRY, CDR2 SYGVKD. CDR3: CATSADSYSNQPQHF. CDR3 DNA sequence: TGTGCCACGAGCGCCGACAGTTATAGCAATCAGCCCCAGCATTTT.

This sequence joins TRBV27 and TRBJ1-6; maybe TRBD1 (6 bases). Looked up from germline, CDR1 is MNHEY and CDR2 is SMNVEV (reference sequence). V lost 2 bases to trimming and J lost 10 bases, with 12 bases between them. This CDR3 has 14 amino acids. As DNA, the CDR3 is TGTGCCAGCAGTTTAGGGGGGGCGGGGTCACCCCTCCACTTT. Its translation: CASSLGGAGSPLHF.

The gene calls are TRBV5-1 and TRBJ1-1; possible D gene TRBD1, 6 bases. Germline CDR1 and CDR2: SGHRS and YFSETQ. The length of the CDR3 is 18 residues. V lost 0 bases and J lost 3, with 21 bases in between. Here the CDR3 DNA reads TGCGCCAGCAGCTTGGCCACAGTGGCAGGGGTTCTCCACACTGAAGCTTTCTTT. Its protein product is CASSLATVAGVLHTEAFF.

This chain links TRBV29-1 with TRBJ2-3; D gene uncertain. The CDR3 runs 13 residues. Germline V gene data show CDR1 as SQVTM and CDR2 as ANQGSEA. Trimming cost V 8 bases and J 3 bases, with 15 bases left between them. The CDR3 DNA is TGCAGCTCTAGAAGGGATTTGACAGATACGCAGTATTTT. It codes for CSSRRDLTDTQYF.

J is TRBJ1-5 and V is TRBV7-9, with D unresolved. The CDR3 has 13 residues. Trimming stripped 4 bases from V and 2 bases from J, with 6 bases between. Per germline, CDR1 SEHNR and CDR2 FQNEAQ (reference sequence). The CDR3 here is CASSSKGNQPQHF. CDR3 bases: TGTGCCAGCAGCTCGAAGGGCAATCAGCCCCAGCATTTT.

As to this clone: The junction departs from the called germline gene at one end, perhaps through a read error. This chain uses TRBV6-1 with TRBJ1-2; perhaps TRBD1 as D (6 bases). The germline V gene encodes CDR1 MNHNS and CDR2 SASEGT. CDR3 length: 13 amino acids. The CDR3: CVSKFPQGEGYTF. In DNA form, the CDR3 reads TGTGTCAGCAAATTTCCACAGGGAGAAGGCTATACCTTC.

This chain links TRBV6-6 with TRBJ1-6; D call uncertain. From germline, CDR1 is MNHNY and CDR2 SVGAGI (reference sequence). V was shortened by 5 bases and J by 8 bases, with 13 bases between the two germline ends. The CDR3 loop spans 14 amino acids. The CDR3 DNA reads TGTGCCAGCAGTGCCGGCGGTCCATATTCACCCCTCCACTTT. It specifies CASSAGGPYSPLHF.

The gene calls are TRBV28 and TRBJ1-1; TRBD1 agrees at 7 bases. The CDR3 has 15 residues. Germline-derived CDR1 and CDR2 are MDHEN and SYDVKM. J was trimmed by 2 bases and V by 0 bases; bases with no gene match: 3. CDR3 loop: CASSLWAGGNTEAFF. The CDR3 nucleotides read TGTGCCAGCAGTTTATGGGCAGGGGGTAACACTGAAGCTTTCTTT. Based on the CDR3 plus reference TRBV28 and TRBJ1-1, the full variable domain is DVKVTQSSRYLVKRTGEKVFLECVQDMDHENMFWYRQDPGLGLRLIYFSYDVKMKEKGDIPEGYSVSREKKERFSLILESASTNQTSMYLCASSLWAGGNTEAFFGQGTRLTVV.

The rearrangement joins TRBV6-6 to TRBJ1-2; no firm D call. V lost 2 bases, J lost 2 bases, and 0 bases lay in between. The germline gives CDR1 MNHNY, CDR2 SVGAGI (reference sequence). The CDR3 consists of 11 residues. The CDR3 DNA reads TGTGCCAGCAGTTACAACTATGGCTACACCTTC. It specifies CASSYNYGYTF.

This chain links TRBV19 with TRBJ2-3; 7 positions match TRBD2. There are 15 residues in the CDR3. J was trimmed by 2 bases and V by 6 bases; bases with no gene match: 8. CDR1 and CDR2 (germline): LNHDA, SQIVND (reference sequence). Written as DNA, the CDR3 is TGTGCCAGTAGGCCTGAAGCGGGGCTCACAGATACGCAGTATTTT. Translating it yields CASRPEAGLTDTQYF.

The chain uses TRBV29-1 and TRBJ1-4; D is undetermined. V lost 4 bases to trimming and J lost 8 bases, with 17 bases between them. This CDR3 contains 14 residues. Looked up from germline, CDR1 is SQVTM and CDR2 is ANQGSEA. CDR3 protein: CSVAPDRVGEKLFF. Written as DNA, the CDR3 is TGCAGCGTTGCGCCCGACCGGGTAGGGGAAAAACTGTTTTTT.

The V call is TRBV9, the J call TRBJ1-2; possibly TRBD1 for D (5 bases). Germline V lookup: CDR1 SGDLS, CDR2 YYNGEE. This CDR3 has 14 residues. The V gene lost 3 bases and the J gene lost 5 bases, with 14 bases spanning the gap. CDR3 protein: CASSGQGLAYGYTF. CDR3 DNA: TGTGCCAGCAGCGGGCAGGGACTTGCTTATGGCTACACCTTC.

The rearrangement uses TRBV6-5 and TRBJ1-1; 10 bases agree with TRBD1. This CDR3 spans 13 amino acids. V dropped 9 bases and J dropped 3; count of bases not matched to a gene: 4. The germline CDR1 and CDR2 sequences are MNHEY and SVGAGI. The CDR3 nucleotides read TGTGCCAGTATTGGACAGGGGGACACTGAAGCTTTCTTT. Translation gives CASIGQGDTEAFF.

The V call is TRBV7-2, the J call TRBJ2-7; TRBD1 aligns across 8 bases. CDR1 and CDR2 from the germline V gene are SGHTA and FQGNSA. V shed 4 bases, J shed 2 bases, and the junction held 7 bases outside the gene matches. This CDR3 contains 15 residues. The CDR3 spells CASSYTGTGTYEQYF. Here the CDR3 DNA reads TGTGCCAGCAGCTATACCGGGACAGGAACCTACGAGCAGTACTTC. The full variable domain, in which reference TRBV7-2 and TRBJ2-7 provide the parts outside the CDR3, is GAGVSQSPSNKVTEKGKDVELRCDPISGHTALYWYRQSLGQGLEFLIYFQGNSAPDKSGLPSDRFSAERTGGSVSTLTIQRTQQEDSAVYLCASSYTGTGTYEQYFGPGTRLTVT.

The chain links TRBV2 to TRBJ1-2, with TRBD1 identical over 7 bases. Germline CDR1 is SNHLY and CDR2 is FYNNEI. CDR3 length: 13 residues. The ends lost 4 bases at V and 6 bases at J; junction bases unmatched: 5. The CDR3 protein is CASSALQGNGYTF. The CDR3 bases are TGTGCCAGCAGTGCGTTACAGGGGAATGGCTACACCTTC.

The chain links TRBV28 to TRBJ1-2; tentatively, D is TRBD1 (6 bases). Germline V gene data show CDR1 as MDHEN and CDR2 as SYDVKM. This CDR3 has 12 residues. Trimming took off 10 bases at V and 3 bases at J, with 12 bases between the two ends. For the CDR3, the DNA is TGTGCCACCTCGTCAGGGGACTATGGCTACACCTTC. As protein: CATSSGDYGYTF.

Only a few counts were recorded for this clone. The V call is TRBV15, the J call TRBJ2-7, with 8 positions matching TRBD1. Trimming at V came to 5 bases and at J to 5 bases, leaving 5 bases not matched to a gene. Germline CDR1 reads LNHNV; CDR2 reads YYDKDF (reference sequence). The CDR3 length is 13 residues. The CDR3 loop reads CATSFQGADEQYF. The CDR3 DNA sequence: TGTGCCACCAGCTTCCAGGGGGCCGACGAGCAGTACTTC.

The V call is TRBV11-2, the J call TRBJ1-6, with D perhaps TRBD1 (5 bases). This CDR3 spans 13 amino acids. Trimming took off 3 bases at V and 9 bases at J, with 9 bases between the two ends. CDR1 is SGHAT and CDR2 is FQNNGV in the germline V gene. For the CDR3, the DNA is TGTGCCAGCAGCTTGGCCAGGGCTTCACCCCTCCACTTT. Translation gives CASSLARASPLHF.

V and J are TRBV10-3 and TRBJ1-5; the match to TRBD1 covers 10 bases. The V gene end was trimmed by 6 bases and the J gene end by 2 bases; junction bases not matched to a gene: 4. There are 15 residues in the CDR3. Germline V gene data show CDR1 as ENHRY and CDR2 as SYGVKD. The CDR3 DNA reads TGTGCCATCAGGGGACAGGGGACCGGCAATCAGCCCCAGCATTTT. Its translation: CAIRGQGTGNQPQHF.

The chain combines TRBV7-2 with TRBJ2-7, with D possibly matching TRBD2 (6 bases). Germline V gene sequence: CDR1 SGHTA, CDR2 FQGNSA. Trimming removed 5 bases at V and 7 bases at J, with 18 bases between. The CDR3 has 14 amino acids. CDR3 region: CASSLPTGLGEQYF. DNA of the CDR3: TGTGCCAGCAGCCTTCCAACGGGACTCGGGGAGCAGTACTTC.

Here the CDR3 reads CASSRGDANTGELFF. CDR3 DNA sequence: TGTGCCAGCAGTCGAGGCGACGCGAACACCGGGGAGCTGTTTTTT. This chain uses TRBV6-1 with TRBJ2-2, with D unresolved. Germline CDR1 reads MNHNS; CDR2 reads SASEGT. This CDR3 spans 15 amino acids. The V gene lost 5 bases and the J gene lost 0 bases, with 10 bases spanning the gap.

The V call is TRBV11-2, the J call TRBJ2-2, with a possible D match to TRBD1 (6 bases). Per germline, CDR1 SGHAT and CDR2 FQNNGV. CDR3 length equals 15 residues. The V end lost 5 bases, the J end lost 5 bases, and 15 bases lay between the germline ends. The CDR3 bases are TGTGCCAGCAGCCCAGGGGTTAGGAGGACCGGGGAGCTGTTTTTT. This gives the protein CASSPGVRRTGELFF.

V is TRBV19 and J is TRBJ1-2; 8 bases are a match to TRBD1. From germline, CDR1 is LNHDA and CDR2 SQIVND (reference sequence). The CDR3 is 13 amino acids. V was pared by 7 bases and J by 4 bases, with 5 bases of the junction left unmatched. The CDR3 DNA reads TGTGCCAGTAACCTTGACAGGGGCTATGGCTACACCTTC. Translated: CASNLDRGYGYTF. Full variable domain (remainder filled in from reference TRBV19 and TRBJ1-2): DGGITQSPKYLFRKEGQNVTLSCEQNLNHDAMYWYRQDPGQGLRLIYYSQIVNDFQKGDIAEGYSVSREKKESFPLTVTSAQKNPTAFYLCASNLDRGYGYTFGSGTRLTVV.

The chain carries TRBV19 and TRBJ2-1, with D hard to call. CDR1 and CDR2 from the germline V gene are LNHDA and SQIVND (reference sequence). V was cut by 5 bases and J by 8 bases, with 7 bases left in between. There are 11 residues in the CDR3. In DNA, the CDR3 is TGTGCCAGTAGTGAGTGGTATGAGCAGTTCTTC. Residues: CASSEWYEQFF.

The CDR3 DNA sequence: TGCGCCAGCAGCCAGGAGACAGGCCACTATGGCTACACCTTC. As protein: CASSQETGHYGYTF. The rearrangement links TRBV5-1 to TRBJ1-2; perhaps TRBD1 as D (6 bases). Germline V gives CDR1 SGHRS, CDR2 YFSETQ. This CDR3 is built from 14 residues. The ends were cut back, 4 bases at V and 3 bases at J, with 13 bases in the middle.

The chain uses TRBV30 and TRBJ1-1, with D possibly matching TRBD1 (6 bases). V was clipped by 0 bases and J by 6 bases, with 14 bases between them. The CDR3 runs to 14 residues. The germline gives CDR1 GTSNPN, CDR2 SVGIG (reference sequence). The CDR3 is CAWSVAVGHAEAFF. The CDR3 DNA sequence: TGTGCCTGGAGTGTCGCCGTGGGACACGCTGAAGCTTTCTTT. Using reference TRBV30 and TRBJ1-1 for the parts outside the CDR3, the full variable domain is SQTIHQWPATLVQPVGSPLSLECTVEGTSNPNLYWYRQAAGRGLQLLFYSVGIGQISSEVPQNLSASRPQDRQFILSSKKLLLSDSGFYLCAWSVAVGHAEAFFGQGTRLTVV.

In its sample, this clone was seen a few times. The V call is TRBV11-2, the J call TRBJ1-2, with no clear D. The germline V and J ends were trimmed by 1 base and 8 bases, with 14 bases remaining between them. The CDR3 is made up of 14 amino acids. CDR1 and CDR2 from the germline V gene are SGHAT and FQNNGV. CDR3 DNA sequence: TGTGCCAGCAGCTTAGCCCTAGCGGGGAGGGGCTACACCTTC. It specifies CASSLALAGRGYTF.